Listed below are T cell receptor beta chains from one sample, sequenced in a study of early T cells in non-severe SARS-CoV-2 infection. TCRdb used MiXCR to reprocess the 5' RACE reads, holding one entry per CDR3 protein. The table records 48,000 or so distinct CDR3 sequences, about 13% of them present only once. The material sequenced was whole blood. The receptor set was obtained from an adult who was a healthcare worker with PCR-confirmed SARS-CoV-2 infection or an uninfected control (not recorded which). Each CDR3 is given with its conserved first and last residue. The order of the fields is D gene, V gene, J gene, clone size, CDR3 DNA, CDR3 protein. A D gene is named only where the DNA matches it firmly. Rows may omit the clone size; those that give it use once, few, many or a size class.

>NA|TRBV10-3|TRBJ2-3|many
TGTGCCATCAGTCCCTCCGGAAAAAGCACAGATACGCAGTATTTT
CAISPSGKSTDTQYF
>TRBD2|TRBV12-3/TRBV12-4|TRBJ2-7|NA
TGTGCCAGCAGTTCCACGACTAGCGGGACCTCCTACGAGCAGTACTTC
CASSSTTSGTSYEQYF
>NA|TRBV7-3|TRBJ2-1|many
TGTGCCAGCAGCTTAACGGGGGTCGACAATGAGCAGTTCTTC
CASSLTGVDNEQFF
>NA|TRBV12-5|TRBJ1-1|few
TGTGCTAGTGGTCGGACGAACTTTGAAGCTTTCTTT
CASGRTNFEAFF
>NA|TRBV5-6|TRBJ1-1|NA
TGTGCCAGCAGCTTCAGGGTAGGGGAAGCTTTCTTT
CASSFRVGEAFF
>NA|TRBV2|TRBJ1-3|few
TGTGCCAGCAGTATCACGGGGCTCAATGGAAACACCATATATTTT
CASSITGLNGNTIYF
>TRBD1|TRBV20-1|TRBJ2-1|few
TGCAGTGCTAGAGGTTTTAGGGACAGCTCCTACAATGAGCAGTTCTTC
CSARGFRDSSYNEQFF
>TRBD1|TRBV4-2|TRBJ2-1|many
TGTGCCAGCAGCCAAGCATTAGGGACAGGGATCTACAATGAGCAGTTCTTC
CASSQALGTGIYNEQFF
>TRBD1|TRBV4-1|TRBJ2-7|few
TGCGCCAGCAGCCGCAGCCGGGACAGGGGAGACGAGCAGTACTTC
CASSRSRDRGDEQYF
>NA|TRBV20-1|TRBJ2-4|NA
TGCAGTGCTAGTGGCGACACGGCCAAAAACATTCAGTACTTC
CSASGDTAKNIQYF
>NA|TRBV29-1|TRBJ1-1|few
TGCAGCGTCCAGAGTCGGGGTGAAGCTTTCTTT
CSVQSRGEAFF
>NA|TRBV11-1|TRBJ2-7|NA
TGTGCCAGCAGCTTAGCGGAGGGGAGCTACGAGCAGTACTTC
CASSLAEGSYEQYF
>NA|TRBV12-3/TRBV12-4|TRBJ2-6|many
TGTGCCAGCAGCCTCTCCCCGGGACTGAGCTCTGGGGCCAACGTCCTGACTTTC
CASSLSPGLSSGANVLTF